This is a list of T cell receptor beta chains from one sample in a study of blood T cell repertoires in COVID-19. Here immunoSEQ multiplex PCR was the method, and the copy in TCRdb shows in-frame clones only, minus some. Of a few hundred thousand clones listed, roughly 86% were seen once; the top ten hold more than 8.5%. Sequenced material: PBMCs or T cells enriched from blood (not recorded which). The receptor source for this set is a woman aged 18 to 35 who had recovered from COVID-19. Both conserved end residues are part of each CDR3. The D gene is left open where the match is weak. Some rows mark clone size as missing; the rest say once, few, many or name a class of expanded clone.

v_call: TRBV7-8
clone_size: -
j_call: TRBJ1-1
d_call: TRBD1
cdr3_aa: CASSGRGPDTEAFF
cdr3_nt: TGTGCCAGCAGCGGCAGGGGGCCGGACACTGAAGCTTTCTTT

v_call: TRBV7-3
clone_size: -
j_call: TRBJ2-1
d_call: -
cdr3_aa: CASSSGLHNEQFF
cdr3_nt: TGTGCCAGCAGCTCGGGACTCCACAATGAGCAGTTCTTC

v_call: TRBV30
clone_size: -
j_call: TRBJ1-3
d_call: -
cdr3_aa: CAWNSLSGNTIYF
cdr3_nt: TGTGCCTGGAATTCCTTATCTGGAAACACCATATATTTT

v_call: TRBV12-3/TRBV12-4
clone_size: -
j_call: TRBJ2-1
d_call: -
cdr3_aa: CASSLEVDSGQFF
cdr3_nt: TGTGCCAGCAGTCTAGAAGTAGATAGTGGGCAGTTCTTC

v_call: TRBV5-6
clone_size: -
j_call: TRBJ1-1
d_call: -
cdr3_aa: CASSLSVSGNTEAFF
cdr3_nt: TGTGCCAGCAGCTTGTCAGTTTCGGGGAACACTGAAGCTTTCTTT

v_call: TRBV7-2
clone_size: -
j_call: TRBJ2-1
d_call: TRBD1
cdr3_aa: CASSSRQGGPGDNEQFF
cdr3_nt: TGTGCCAGCAGCTCCAGACAGGGGGGACCAGGAGACAATGAGCAGTTCTTC

v_call: TRBV7-6
clone_size: -
j_call: TRBJ1-6
d_call: TRBD1
cdr3_aa: CASSIQGSSYNSPLHF
cdr3_nt: TGTGCCAGCAGTATACAGGGGAGCTCCTATAATTCACCCCTCCACTTT

v_call: TRBV4-1
clone_size: -
j_call: TRBJ1-3
d_call: TRBD1
cdr3_aa: CASSQMPGQGGSGNTIYF
cdr3_nt: TGCGCCAGCAGCCAAATGCCGGGACAGGGGGGCTCTGGAAACACCATATATTTT

v_call: TRBV7-2
clone_size: -
j_call: TRBJ1-2
d_call: TRBD1
cdr3_aa: CASSEQGFNGYGYTF
cdr3_nt: TGTGCCAGCAGCGAACAGGGGTTTAACGGCTATGGCTACACCTTC

v_call: TRBV7-3
clone_size: -
j_call: TRBJ1-2
d_call: -
cdr3_aa: CASSPTGNANYGYTF
cdr3_nt: TGTGCCAGCAGCCCTACAGGGAACGCTAACTATGGCTACACCTTC

v_call: TRBV7-9
clone_size: -
j_call: TRBJ2-7
d_call: TRBD2
cdr3_aa: CASSLAAGVSYEQYF
cdr3_nt: TGTGCCAGCAGCTTAGCAGCGGGAGTATCCTACGAGCAGTACTTC

v_call: TRBV10-1
clone_size: -
j_call: TRBJ1-5
d_call: -
cdr3_aa: CASRGSSLCPYSNQPQHF
cdr3_nt: TGCGCCAGCAGGGGGAGTAGTCTCTGCCCTTATAGCAATCAGCCCCAGCATTTT

v_call: TRBV6-2/TRBV6-3
clone_size: -
j_call: TRBJ1-2
d_call: -
cdr3_aa: CASSYLAGSSGYTF
cdr3_nt: TGTGCCAGCAGTTACCTCGCAGGGTCGAGCGGCTACACCTTC

v_call: TRBV7-9
clone_size: -
j_call: TRBJ2-1
d_call: -
cdr3_aa: CASSLASRDNSYNEQFF
cdr3_nt: TGTGCCAGCAGCTTAGCTAGCCGGGACAATTCGTACAATGAGCAGTTCTTC

v_call: TRBV9
clone_size: -
j_call: TRBJ1-2
d_call: -
cdr3_aa: CASSRENYGYTF
cdr3_nt: TGTGCCAGCAGCAGGGAGAACTATGGCTACACCTTC

v_call: TRBV5-1
clone_size: few
j_call: TRBJ1-1
d_call: -
cdr3_aa: CASSPTGRDTEAFF
cdr3_nt: TGCGCCAGCAGCCCAACAGGGAGGGACACTGAAGCTTTCTTT

v_call: TRBV27
clone_size: once
j_call: TRBJ1-4
d_call: -
cdr3_aa: CASSPGTYLFEKLFF
cdr3_nt: TGTGCCAGCAGTCCGGGGACATACCTTTTTGAAAAACTGTTTTTT

v_call: TRBV29-1
clone_size: -
j_call: TRBJ2-1
d_call: -
cdr3_aa: CSVERGSGRYNEQFF
cdr3_nt: TGCAGCGTTGAAAGGGGTAGTGGAAGATACAATGAGCAGTTCTTC

v_call: TRBV10-1
clone_size: -
j_call: TRBJ2-1
d_call: TRBD2
cdr3_aa: CASSELSGTSNEQFF
cdr3_nt: TGCGCCAGCAGTGAGCTCAGCGGGACCTCCAATGAGCAGTTCTTC

v_call: TRBV29-1
clone_size: once
j_call: TRBJ2-3
d_call: -
cdr3_aa: CSVEDRRGTDTQYF
cdr3_nt: TGCAGCGTTGAAGATCGGCGGGGCACAGATACGCAGTATTTT

v_call: TRBV6-5
clone_size: -
j_call: TRBJ1-2
d_call: -
cdr3_aa: CASSWDSRGYTF
cdr3_nt: TGTGCCAGCAGTTGGGACTCCAGGGGCTACACCTTC

v_call: TRBV2
clone_size: once
j_call: TRBJ1-2
d_call: -
cdr3_aa: CASRSEGSYGYTF
cdr3_nt: TGTGCCAGCCGATCCGAGGGTAGCTATGGCTACACCTTC

v_call: TRBV7-2
clone_size: -
j_call: TRBJ1-1
d_call: -
cdr3_aa: CASSLDSGSQAFF
cdr3_nt: TGTGCCAGCAGCTTGGACAGCGGAAGTCAAGCTTTCTTT

v_call: TRBV10-3
clone_size: -
j_call: TRBJ1-2
d_call: TRBD1
cdr3_aa: CAISERGQGYGYTF
cdr3_nt: TGTGCCATCAGTGAGAGAGGACAGGGCTATGGCTACACCTTC

v_call: TRBV28
clone_size: -
j_call: TRBJ2-7
d_call: -
cdr3_aa: CASSGPDSYEQYF
cdr3_nt: TGTGCCAGCAGTGGCCCGGACAGTTACGAGCAGTACTTC

v_call: TRBV19
clone_size: -
j_call: TRBJ2-1
d_call: -
cdr3_aa: CASPGPLVHEQFF
cdr3_nt: TGTGCCAGTCCTGGCCCACTAGTACATGAGCAGTTCTTC

v_call: TRBV7-2
clone_size: -
j_call: TRBJ1-5
d_call: -
cdr3_aa: CASSLVGGAGNQPQHF
cdr3_nt: TGTGCCAGCAGCTTGGTCGGGGGGGCCGGCAATCAGCCCCAGCATTTT

v_call: TRBV7-7
clone_size: -
j_call: TRBJ1-1
d_call: TRBD1
cdr3_aa: CASSFYSQGENTEAFF
cdr3_nt: TGTGCCAGCAGCTTCTACTCACAGGGGGAGAACACTGAAGCTTTCTTT

v_call: TRBV6-1
clone_size: -
j_call: TRBJ1-4
d_call: TRBD1
cdr3_aa: CASSDWGTVNNEKLFF
cdr3_nt: TGTGCCAGCAGTGACTGGGGGACAGTTAATAATGAAAAACTGTTTTTT

v_call: TRBV7-9
clone_size: -
j_call: TRBJ1-6
d_call: TRBD1
cdr3_aa: CASSRQGIEHNSPLHF
cdr3_nt: TGTGCCAGCAGTAGACAGGGAATTGAGCATAATTCACCCCTCCACTTT

v_call: TRBV15
clone_size: -
j_call: TRBJ2-7
d_call: -
cdr3_aa: CATSRDRAYYEQYF
cdr3_nt: TGTGCCACCAGCAGAGATCGAGCTTACTACGAGCAGTACTTC

v_call: TRBV6-1
clone_size: -
j_call: TRBJ2-2
d_call: -
cdr3_aa: CASSEGLTTGELFF
cdr3_nt: TGTGCCAGCAGTGAAGGACTGACCACCGGGGAGCTGTTTTTT

v_call: TRBV6-5
clone_size: -
j_call: TRBJ1-2
d_call: -
cdr3_aa: CASSYANLQGGYTF
cdr3_nt: TGTGCCAGCAGTTACGCCAATTTACAGGGTGGCTACACCTTC

v_call: TRBV9
clone_size: -
j_call: TRBJ2-1
d_call: -
cdr3_aa: CASSVVVGGSYNEQFF
cdr3_nt: TGTGCCAGCAGCGTAGTTGTGGGGGGCTCCTACAATGAGCAGTTCTTC

v_call: TRBV28
clone_size: -
j_call: TRBJ2-7
d_call: -
cdr3_aa: CASRPSAGDEQYF
cdr3_nt: TGTGCCAGCAGGCCTAGTGCCGGGGACGAGCAGTACTTC

v_call: TRBV11-2
clone_size: few
j_call: TRBJ2-1
d_call: TRBD2
cdr3_aa: CASSFTSPASGGADEQFF
cdr3_nt: TGTGCCAGCAGCTTCACTTCCCCGGCTAGCGGGGGGGCGGATGAGCAGTTCTTC

v_call: TRBV24-1
clone_size: -
j_call: TRBJ1-1
d_call: TRBD1
cdr3_aa: CATSDTGQGITEAFF
cdr3_nt: TGTGCCACCAGTGACACGGGACAGGGAATAACTGAAGCTTTCTTT

v_call: TRBV28
clone_size: -
j_call: TRBJ1-2
d_call: TRBD1
cdr3_aa: CASSSDRGYGYTF
cdr3_nt: TGTGCCAGCAGTTCCGACAGGGGCTATGGCTACACCTTC

v_call: TRBV9
clone_size: -
j_call: TRBJ1-2
d_call: TRBD1
cdr3_aa: CASSPGQGKHF
cdr3_nt: TGTGCCAGCAGCCCGGGACAGGGGAAACACTTC

v_call: TRBV5-1
clone_size: -
j_call: TRBJ2-2
d_call: TRBD1
cdr3_aa: CASSSAGTGVPGELFF
cdr3_nt: TGCGCCAGCAGCTCCGCCGGGACAGGGGTCCCCGGGGAGCTGTTTTTT

v_call: TRBV9
clone_size: few
j_call: TRBJ2-7
d_call: TRBD1
cdr3_aa: CASSVRDRAYEQYF
cdr3_nt: TGTGCCAGCAGCGTAAGGGACAGGGCCTACGAGCAGTACTTC

v_call: TRBV23-1
clone_size: -
j_call: TRBJ1-3
d_call: -
cdr3_aa: CASSQLTTRGNTIYF
cdr3_nt: TGCGCCAGCAGTCAGCTAACCACCCGTGGAAACACCATATATTTT

v_call: TRBV20-1
clone_size: -
j_call: TRBJ1-3
d_call: -
cdr3_aa: CSASSRGWASGNTIYF
cdr3_nt: TGCAGTGCTAGTTCCAGGGGATGGGCCTCTGGAAACACCATATATTTT

v_call: TRBV21-1
clone_size: -
j_call: TRBJ2-1
d_call: -
cdr3_aa: CASTRPGLADYNEQFF
cdr3_nt: TGTGCCAGCACCCGCCCGGGACTAGCGGACTACAATGAGCAGTTCTTC